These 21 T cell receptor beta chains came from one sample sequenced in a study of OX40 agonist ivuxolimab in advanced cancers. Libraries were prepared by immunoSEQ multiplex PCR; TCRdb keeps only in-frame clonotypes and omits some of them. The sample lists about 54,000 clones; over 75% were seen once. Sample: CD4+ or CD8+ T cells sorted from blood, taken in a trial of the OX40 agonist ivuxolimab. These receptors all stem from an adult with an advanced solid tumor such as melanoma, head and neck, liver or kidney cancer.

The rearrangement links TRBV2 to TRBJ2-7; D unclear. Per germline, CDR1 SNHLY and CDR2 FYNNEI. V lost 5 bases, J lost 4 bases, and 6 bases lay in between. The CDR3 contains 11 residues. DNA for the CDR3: TGTGCCAGCAGTTCACTTTACGAGCAGTACTTC. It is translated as CASSSLYEQYF.

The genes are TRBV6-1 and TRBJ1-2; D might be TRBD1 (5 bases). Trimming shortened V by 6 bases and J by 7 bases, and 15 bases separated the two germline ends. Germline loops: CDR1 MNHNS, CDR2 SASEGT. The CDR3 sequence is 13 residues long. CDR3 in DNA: TGTGCCAGCAGCAATCAGGGAATATCTGGCTACACCTTC. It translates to CASSNQGISGYTF.

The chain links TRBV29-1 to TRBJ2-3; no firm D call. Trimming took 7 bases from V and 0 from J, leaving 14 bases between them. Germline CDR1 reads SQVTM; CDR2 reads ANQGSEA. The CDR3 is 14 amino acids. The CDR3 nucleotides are TGCAGCGGAAGCCTTATAGCTAGCACAGATACGCAGTATTTT. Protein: CSGSLIASTDTQYF.

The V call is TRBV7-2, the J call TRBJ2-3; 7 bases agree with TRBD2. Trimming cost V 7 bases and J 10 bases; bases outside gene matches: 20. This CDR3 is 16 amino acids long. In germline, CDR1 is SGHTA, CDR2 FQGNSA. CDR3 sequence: CASTNPGGPSGPSQYF. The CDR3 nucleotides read TGTGCCAGCACCAACCCGGGAGGTCCTTCCGGCCCCTCGCAGTATTTT.

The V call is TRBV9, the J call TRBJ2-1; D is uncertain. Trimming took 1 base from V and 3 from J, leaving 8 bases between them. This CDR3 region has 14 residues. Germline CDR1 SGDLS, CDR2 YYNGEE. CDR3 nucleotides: TGTGCCAGCAGCGTAATTGGCAACTACAATGAGCAGTTCTTC. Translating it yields CASSVIGNYNEQFF.

The CDR3, as DNA: TGTGCCAGCAGCTCGGGGACAGGGGGGAACATTCAGTACTTC. Protein product: CASSSGTGGNIQYF. The V call is TRBV7-2, the J call TRBJ2-4; the match to TRBD1 covers 11 bases. V trimming: 4 bases; J trimming: 7 bases; junction bases outside the gene matches: 3. CDR1 is SGHTA, CDR2 FQGNSA, per germline. CDR3 length equals 14 residues.

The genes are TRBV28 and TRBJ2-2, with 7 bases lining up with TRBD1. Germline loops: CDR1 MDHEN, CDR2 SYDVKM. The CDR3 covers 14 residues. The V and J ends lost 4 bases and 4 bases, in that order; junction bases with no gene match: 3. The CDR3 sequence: CASSSPGGTGELFF. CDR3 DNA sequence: TGTGCCAGCAGTTCGCCAGGGGGCACCGGGGAGCTGTTTTTT. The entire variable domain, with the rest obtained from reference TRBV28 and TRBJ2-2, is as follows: DVKVTQSSRYLVKRTGEKVFLECVQDMDHENMFWYRQDPGLGLRLIYFSYDVKMKEKGDIPEGYSVSREKKERFSLILESASTNQTSMYLCASSSPGGTGELFFGEGSRLTVL.

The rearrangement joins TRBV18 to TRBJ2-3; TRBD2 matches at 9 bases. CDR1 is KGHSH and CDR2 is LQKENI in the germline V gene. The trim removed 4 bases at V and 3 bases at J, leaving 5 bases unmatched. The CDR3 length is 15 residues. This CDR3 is CASSRSSGVTDTQYF. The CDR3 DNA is TGTGCCAGCTCACGTTCTAGCGGGGTTACAGATACGCAGTATTTT. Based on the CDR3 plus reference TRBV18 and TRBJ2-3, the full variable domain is NAGVMQNPRHLVRRRGQEARLRCSPMKGHSHVYWYRQLPEEGLKFMVYLQKENIIDESGMPKERFSAEFPKEGPSILRIQQVVRGDSAAYFCASSRSSGVTDTQYFGPGTRLTVL.

CDR3 in DNA: TGTGTCAGAAGCTACAGGGTCACCTACGAGCAGTACTTC. The encoded protein is CVRSYRVTYEQYF. The V gene is TRBV7-5, the J gene TRBJ2-7; TRBD1, the D gene given by the table, was not confirmed from the DNA. TRBV7-5 is flagged as a pseudogene. This CDR3 region has 13 residues.

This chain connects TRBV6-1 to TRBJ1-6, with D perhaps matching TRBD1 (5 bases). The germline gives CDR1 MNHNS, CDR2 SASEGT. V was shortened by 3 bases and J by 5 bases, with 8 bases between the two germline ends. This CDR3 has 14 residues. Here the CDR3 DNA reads TGTGCCAGCAGTGACTGGGGGGATAATTCACCCCTCCACTTT. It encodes CASSDWGDNSPLHF.

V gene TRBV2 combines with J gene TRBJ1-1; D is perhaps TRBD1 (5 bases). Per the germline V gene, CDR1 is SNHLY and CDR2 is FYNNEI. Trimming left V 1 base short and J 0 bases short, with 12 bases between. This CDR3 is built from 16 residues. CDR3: CASSEESPGLNTEAFF. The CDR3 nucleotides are TGTGCCAGCAGTGAAGAAAGCCCAGGGTTGAACACTGAAGCTTTCTTT.

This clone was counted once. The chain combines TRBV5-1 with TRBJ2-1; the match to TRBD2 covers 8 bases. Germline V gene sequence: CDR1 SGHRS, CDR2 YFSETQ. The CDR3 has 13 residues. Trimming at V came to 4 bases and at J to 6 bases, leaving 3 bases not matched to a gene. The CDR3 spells CASSPAGGNEQFF. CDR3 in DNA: TGCGCCAGCAGCCCCGCGGGGGGCAATGAGCAGTTCTTC. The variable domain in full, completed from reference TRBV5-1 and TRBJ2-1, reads KAGVTQTPRYLIKTRGQQVTLSCSPISGHRSVSWYQQTPGQGLQFLFEYFSETQRNKGNFPGRFSGRQFSNSRSEMNVSTLELGDSALYLCASSPAGGNEQFFGPGTRLTVL.

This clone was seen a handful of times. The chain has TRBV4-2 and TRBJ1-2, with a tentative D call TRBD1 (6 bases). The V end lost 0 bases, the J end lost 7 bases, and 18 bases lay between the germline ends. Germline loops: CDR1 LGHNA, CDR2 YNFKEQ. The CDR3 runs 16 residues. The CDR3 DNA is TGTGCCAGCAGCCAAGAGTCCCGGGGGGCTAGAGCTGGCTACACCTTC. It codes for CASSQESRGARAGYTF.

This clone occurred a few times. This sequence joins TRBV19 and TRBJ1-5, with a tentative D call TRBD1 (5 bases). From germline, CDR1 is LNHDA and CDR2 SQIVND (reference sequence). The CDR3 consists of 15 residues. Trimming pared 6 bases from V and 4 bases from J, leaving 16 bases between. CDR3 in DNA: TGTGCCAGTAGGATTAGACAGCAACCTAATCAGCCCCAGCATTTT. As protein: CASRIRQQPNQPQHF.

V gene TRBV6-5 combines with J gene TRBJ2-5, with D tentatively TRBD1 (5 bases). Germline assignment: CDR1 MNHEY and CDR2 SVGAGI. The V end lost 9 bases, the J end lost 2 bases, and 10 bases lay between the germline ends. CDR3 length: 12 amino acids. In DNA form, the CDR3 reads TGTGCCAGTAGGGCAGGGCAAGAGACCCAGTACTTC. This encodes CASRAGQETQYF.

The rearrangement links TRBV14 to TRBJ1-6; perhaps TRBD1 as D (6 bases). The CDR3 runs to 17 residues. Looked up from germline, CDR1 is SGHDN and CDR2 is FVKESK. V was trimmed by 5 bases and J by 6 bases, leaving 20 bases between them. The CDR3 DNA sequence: TGTGCCAGCAGCTCGCGGGGGCTATCTCGATTTAATTCACCCCTCCACTTT. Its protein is CASSSRGLSRFNSPLHF.

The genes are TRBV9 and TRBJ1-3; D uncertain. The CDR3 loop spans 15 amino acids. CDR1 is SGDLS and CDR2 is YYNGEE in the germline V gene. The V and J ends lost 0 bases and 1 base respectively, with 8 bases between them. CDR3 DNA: TGTGCCAGCAGCGTAGGCGCCGGGTCTGGAAACACCATATATTTT. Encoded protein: CASSVGAGSGNTIYF.

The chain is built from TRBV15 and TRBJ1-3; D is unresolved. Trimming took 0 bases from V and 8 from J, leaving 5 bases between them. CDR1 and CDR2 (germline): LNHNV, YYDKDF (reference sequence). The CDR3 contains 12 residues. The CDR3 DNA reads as TGTGCCACCAGCAGAGATGGCGACACCATATATTTT. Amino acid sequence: CATSRDGDTIYF.

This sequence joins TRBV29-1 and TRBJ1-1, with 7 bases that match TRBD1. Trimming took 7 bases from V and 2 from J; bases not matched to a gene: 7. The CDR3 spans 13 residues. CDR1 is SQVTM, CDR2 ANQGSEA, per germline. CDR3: CSAGGTANTEAFF. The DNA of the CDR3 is TGCAGCGCCGGAGGGACAGCAAACACTGAAGCTTTCTTT.

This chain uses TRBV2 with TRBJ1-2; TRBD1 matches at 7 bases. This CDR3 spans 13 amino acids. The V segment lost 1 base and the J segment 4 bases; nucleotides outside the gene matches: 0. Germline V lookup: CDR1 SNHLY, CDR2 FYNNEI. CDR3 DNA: TGTGCCAGCAGTGAAGGGACAGGCTATGGCTACACCTTC. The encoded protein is CASSEGTGYGYTF. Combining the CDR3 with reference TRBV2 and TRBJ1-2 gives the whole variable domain EPEVTQTPSHQVTQMGQEVILRCVPISNHLYFYWYRQILGQKVEFLVSFYNNEISEKSEIFDDQFSVERPDGSNFTLKIRSTKLEDSAMYFCASSEGTGYGYTFGSGTRLTVV.

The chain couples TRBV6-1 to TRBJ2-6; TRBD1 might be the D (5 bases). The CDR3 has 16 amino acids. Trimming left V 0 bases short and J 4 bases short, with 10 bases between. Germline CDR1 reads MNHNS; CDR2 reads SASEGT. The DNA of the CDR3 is TGTGCCAGCAGTGAAGCGACAGCTTGGGGGGCCAACGTCCTGACTTTC. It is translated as CASSEATAWGANVLTF.